The 15 T cell receptor beta chains below all came from one sample that was sequenced in a study of blood T cell repertoires in COVID-19. Only in-frame clones appear in the TCRdb table, and some are missing; sequencing was by immunoSEQ multiplex PCR. The profile shows 300,000 to 400,000 clones, more than 75% of them singletons. The material sequenced was peripheral blood. Source of these receptors: a woman in her fifties or sixties who had recovered from COVID-19.

The count of this clone is one. This rearrangement joins TRBV7-2 to TRBJ2-7; 9 nucleotides line up with TRBD2. The V segment lost 5 bases and the J segment 2 bases; nucleotides outside the gene matches: 7. Germline-derived CDR1 and CDR2 are SGHTA and FQGNSA. This CDR3 region has 15 residues. CDR3 region: CASSASGGLTYEQYF. In nucleotides, the CDR3 is TGTGCCAGCAGCGCGAGCGGGGGGCTGACCTACGAGCAGTACTTC.

The genes are TRBV11-1 and TRBJ2-3; TRBD2 matches at 7 bases. Germline values: CDR1 SGHAT, CDR2 FQDESV (reference sequence). This CDR3 has 14 amino acids. V lost 3 bases to trimming and J lost 10 bases; unmatched junction nucleotides: 10. Here the CDR3 DNA reads TGTGCCAGCAGCTTGTTCGGCGGGAGCGAGCCGCAGTATTTT. This sequence encodes CASSLFGGSEPQYF.

This clone was observed a handful of times. J is TRBJ1-1 and V is TRBV5-1, with a weak D call TRBD1 (5 bases). The CDR3 sequence is 14 residues long. Germline loops: CDR1 SGHRS, CDR2 YFSETQ. V was clipped by 4 bases and J by 1 base, with 11 bases between them. CDR3 nucleotides: TGCGCCAGCAGCGCCAGGGTGGGGAACACTGAAGCTTTCTTT. It yields the protein CASSARVGNTEAFF.

Here the CDR3 DNA reads TGCGCCAGCAGCGCCCGACCGGGACAGGGGGCCACTACTAATGAAAAACTGTTTTTT. It specifies CASSARPGQGATTNEKLFF. J is TRBJ1-4 and V is TRBV4-3; 12 nucleotides agree with TRBD1. Trimming took 5 bases from V and 2 from J; bases not matched to a gene: 12. In germline, CDR1 is LGHNA, CDR2 YSLEER. This CDR3 comprises 19 residues.

The chain is built from TRBV9 and TRBJ1-6, with D perhaps matching TRBD1 (5 bases). CDR1 SGDLS and CDR2 YYNGEE come from the germline V gene. CDR3 length: 15 amino acids. Between the trimmed V and J ends, which lost 0 bases and 8 bases, there was a span of 12 bases. CDR3 in DNA: TGTGCCAGCAGCGTAGTCCCGGGGGAAGATTCACCCCTCCACTTT. This codes for CASSVVPGEDSPLHF.

In this sample, this clone turned up once. This sample also contains other DNA sequences that code for the same CDR3. This sequence joins TRBV19 and TRBJ1-5; a weak D match, TRBD1 (6 bases). Trimming shortened V by 2 bases and J by 1 base, and 6 bases separated the two germline ends. Germline lookup yields CDR1 LNHDA and CDR2 SQIVND (reference sequence). The CDR3 is 14 amino acids. The CDR3 here is CASSIQGSNQPQHF. DNA for the CDR3: TGTGCCAGTAGTATACAGGGGAGCAATCAGCCCCAGCATTTT.

The chain uses TRBV15 and TRBJ2-3; D uncertain. Germline loops: CDR1 LNHNV, CDR2 YYDKDF (reference sequence). The CDR3 has 14 residues. The germline V and J ends were trimmed by 4 bases and 0 bases, with 8 bases remaining between them. CDR3 coding DNA: TGTGCCACCAGCATTGGGCAGAGCACAGATACGCAGTATTTT. Its translation is CATSIGQSTDTQYF.

The J gene is TRBJ2-5, the V gene TRBV9; no clear D gene. This CDR3 region has 14 residues. The germline V and J ends were trimmed by 2 bases and 4 bases, with 12 bases remaining between them. Germline CDR1 SGDLS, CDR2 YYNGEE. The CDR3 loop reads CASSVRGQLETQYF. CDR3 nucleotides: TGTGCCAGCAGCGTTCGTGGGCAGCTAGAGACCCAGTACTTC. Complete variable domain (other parts from reference TRBV9 and TRBJ2-5): DSGVTQTPKHLITATGQRVTLRCSPRSGDLSVYWYQQSLDQGLQFLIQYYNGEERAKGNILERFSAQQFPDLHSELNLSSLELGDSALYFCASSVRGQLETQYFGPGTRLLVL.

This clone has only one observation. The chain uses TRBV7-3 and TRBJ2-3, with D possibly TRBD2 on 5 matching bases. The germline CDR1 and CDR2 sequences are SGHTA and FQGTGA. Trimming cost V 1 base and J 1 base, with 9 bases left between them. The CDR3 runs to 15 residues. The CDR3 sequence: CASSLNARGTDTQYF. The CDR3 DNA is TGTGCCAGCAGCTTAAATGCGCGGGGCACAGATACGCAGTATTTT.

The chain combines TRBV14 with TRBJ2-1, with 9 bases aligning to TRBD1. The trim removed 4 bases at V and 9 bases at J, leaving 13 bases unmatched. This CDR3 has 16 amino acids. CDR1 SGHDN and CDR2 FVKESK come from the germline V gene. CDR3 residues: CASSLAGTGREGEQFF. The CDR3 DNA reads TGTGCCAGCAGCCTAGCCGGGACAGGGAGAGAGGGTGAGCAGTTCTTC.

This clone was counted a single time. The chain uses TRBV6-2 or TRBV6-3 and TRBJ1-1; D remains unclear. This CDR3 has 13 residues. Germline V gene data show CDR1 as MNHEY and CDR2 as SVGEGT. V shed 0 bases and J shed 3 bases, with 5 bases lying between them. The CDR3 here is CASSYSQYTEAFF. The CDR3 nucleotides read TGTGCCAGCAGTTACTCCCAGTACACTGAAGCTTTCTTT.

The chain has TRBV19 and TRBJ1-2; D unresolved. Trimming shortened V by 4 bases and J by 4 bases, and 13 bases separated the two germline ends. This CDR3 has 14 amino acids. Germline CDR1 is LNHDA and CDR2 is SQIVND (reference sequence). In DNA form, the CDR3 reads TGTGCCAGTAGTAGTGGGGAGACATCCTATGGCTACACCTTC. It translates to CASSSGETSYGYTF.

The chain recombines TRBV7-9 with TRBJ2-7; D is possibly TRBD1 (6 bases). The V end lost 5 bases, the J end lost 1 base, and 6 bases lay between the germline ends. The CDR3 sequence is 12 residues long. Germline V gives CDR1 SEHNR, CDR2 FQNEAQ (reference sequence). The CDR3 region is CASSGQSYEQYF. The CDR3 coding sequence is TGTGCCAGCAGCGGACAGTCCTACGAGCAGTACTTC. The full variable domain, its missing parts supplied by reference TRBV7-9 and TRBJ2-7, is DTGVSQNPRHKITKRGQNVTFRCDPISEHNRLYWYRQTLGQGPEFLTYFQNEAQLEKSRLLSDRFSAERPKGSFSTLEIQRTEQGDSAMYLCASSGQSYEQYFGPGTRLTVT.

The CDR3 sequence: CASSPTGDFYEQYF. The CDR3, as DNA: TGTGCCAGCAGTCCGACTGGCGACTTCTACGAGCAGTACTTC. The chain carries TRBV28 and TRBJ2-7; D is undetermined. Germline lookup yields CDR1 MDHEN and CDR2 SYDVKM. V was pared by 5 bases and J by 3 bases, with 14 bases between. There are 14 residues in the CDR3.

CDR3 nucleotide sequence: TGCAGCGTTGCCCAGGGGGCGCCTAATGAAAAACTGTTTTTT. Encoded protein: CSVAQGAPNEKLFF. This sequence joins TRBV29-1 and TRBJ1-4; TRBD1 aligns across 8 bases. Germline V lookup: CDR1 SQVTM, CDR2 ANQGSEA. This CDR3 is built from 14 residues. With 4 bases clipped from V and 3 bases from J, the junction kept 4 bases outside the gene matches.